These 15 T cell receptor beta chains originate from one sample sequenced in a study of T-cell reconstitution after alpha-beta-depleted transplantation in children. Unique molecular identifiers were incorporated during preparation of the TCRbeta library. TCRdb fed the PCR reads into MiXCR, producing one record per CDR3 protein. The table shows 750,000 to 950,000 distinct CDR3 sequences, with 15% to 20% occurring only once. Sample: PBMCs, mostly from graft donor cells, taken 360 days after TCRalphabeta/CD19-depleted stem cell transplant. All receptors come from a male patient younger than 18 who had a stem cell transplant for acute lymphoblastic leukemia, so the T cells may come from the graft donor.

The chain combines TRBV4-1 with TRBJ1-6; 10 nucleotides agree with TRBD1. The ends lost 4 bases at V and 10 bases at J; junction bases unmatched: 7. Germline loops: CDR1 MGHRA, CDR2 YSYEKL. The CDR3 runs to 15 residues. This CDR3 is CASSRGDRGGSPLHF. CDR3 bases: TGCGCCAGCAGCCGAGGGGACAGGGGAGGATCACCCCTCCACTTT.

This clonotype has ten or more counts. The J gene is TRBJ2-5, the V gene TRBV18, with 7 bases that match TRBD1. Germline values: CDR1 KGHSH, CDR2 LQKENI. The CDR3 covers 14 residues. J lost 2 bases, V lost 4 bases, and 4 bases had no gene match. For the CDR3, the DNA is TGTGCCAGCTCACGACAGGGCTTTCAAGAGACCCAGTACTTC. This codes for CASSRQGFQETQYF.

The rearrangement uses TRBV20-1 and TRBJ2-4, with TRBD2 as a possible D gene (5 bases). V was pared by 3 bases and J by 7 bases, with 19 bases between. CDR1 is DFQATT, CDR2 SNEGSKA, per germline (reference sequence). CDR3 length equals 15 residues. CDR3 in DNA: TGCAGTGCTAGGCCCACTGAAGGAGGCGGGAACATTCAGTACTTC. Encoded protein: CSARPTEGGGNIQYF.

The rearrangement uses TRBV3-1 and TRBJ2-7; TRBD2 might be the D (6 bases). The V end lost 3 bases, the J end lost 0 bases, and 15 bases lay between the germline ends. Germline CDR1 is LGHDT and CDR2 is YNNKEL (reference sequence). The CDR3 length is 16 residues. For the CDR3, the DNA is TGTGCCAGCAGCCACGGTGAGGGACTTGTCTCCTACGAGCAGTACTTC. Translation: CASSHGEGLVSYEQYF.

The chain combines TRBV7-8 with TRBJ2-7; no firm D call. CDR3 length: 14 residues. V lost 2 bases and J lost 0, with 8 bases in between. The germline gives CDR1 SGHVS, CDR2 FQNEAQ. Here the CDR3 reads CASSLFLFSYEQYF. CDR3 nucleotides: TGTGCCAGCAGCTTATTCCTGTTCTCCTACGAGCAGTACTTC.

This clonotype was counted many times. The chain joins TRBV5-1 to TRBJ2-5; 7 nucleotides match TRBD1. The germline V gene encodes CDR1 SGHRS and CDR2 YFSETQ. This CDR3 spans 17 amino acids. J gave up 4 bases and V 4 bases, and 16 bases lay outside the gene matches. DNA for the CDR3: TGCGCCAGCAGCCGAATTTCCGGGACAGCGAGTTTAGAGACCCAGTACTTC. Translating it yields CASSRISGTASLETQYF.

The rearrangement links TRBV6-1 to TRBJ2-7, with a possible D match to TRBD2 (5 bases). This CDR3 comprises 13 residues. The V gene lost 9 bases and the J gene lost 2 bases, with 14 bases spanning the gap. CDR1 is MNHNS, CDR2 SASEGT, per germline. CDR3 nucleotide sequence: TGTGCCAGTGCGGACTGGGTTACCTACGAGCAGTACTTC. The encoded protein is CASADWVTYEQYF.

This chain joins TRBV20-1 and TRBJ1-6; tentative D call: TRBD1 (6 bases). V was cut by 4 bases and J by 6 bases, with 16 bases left in between. Per the germline V gene, CDR1 is DFQATT and CDR2 is SNEGSKA (reference sequence). The CDR3 length is 15 residues. In nucleotides, the CDR3 is TGCAGTGCTATTGGGGCGACAGGCTCTAATTCACCCCTCCACTTT. Translation: CSAIGATGSNSPLHF.

This clonotype was recorded at least ten times. This sequence joins TRBV4-1 and TRBJ2-7; the match to TRBD2 covers 11 bases. Unmatched junction bases numbered 1, after V lost 6 bases and J lost 0 bases. Germline V gene sequence: CDR1 MGHRA, CDR2 YSYEKL. The CDR3 contains 14 residues. DNA of the CDR3: TGCGCCAGCAGGGGGACTAGCGGCTCCTACGAGCAGTACTTC. This translates into CASRGTSGSYEQYF.

This clonotype was detected only a few times. The chain has TRBV3-1 and TRBJ2-5; unclear D gene. The germline CDR1 and CDR2 sequences are LGHDT and YNNKEL (reference sequence). V lost 3 bases and J lost 2, with 7 bases in between. The CDR3 totals 13 residues. The CDR3 protein is CASSHGNQETQYF. CDR3 DNA: TGTGCCAGCAGCCACGGCAATCAAGAGACCCAGTACTTC.

This clonotype showed up just a few times. The J gene is TRBJ1-5, the V gene TRBV27; D is unresolved. The CDR3 covers 14 residues. Germline V lookup: CDR1 MNHEY, CDR2 SMNVEV (reference sequence). Trimming took 1 base from V and 2 from J, leaving 6 bases between them. This chain's CDR3 is CASSLWVGNQPQHF. The CDR3 DNA reads as TGTGCCAGCAGTTTATGGGTCGGCAATCAGCCCCAGCATTTT.

The J gene is TRBJ2-5, the V gene TRBV29-1; D not resolved. The V end lost 4 bases, the J end lost 2 bases, and 8 bases lay between the germline ends. The CDR3 has 12 amino acids. CDR1 and CDR2 from the germline V gene are SQVTM and ANQGSEA. The CDR3 coding sequence is TGCAGCGTTGTGGCACCTCAAGAGACCCAGTACTTC. This translates into CSVVAPQETQYF. The full variable domain, rest sourced from reference TRBV29-1 and TRBJ2-5, is SAVISQKPSRDICQRGTSLTIQCQVDSQVTMMFWYRQQPGQSLTLIATANQGSEATYESGFVIDKFPISRPNLTFSTLTVSNMSPEDSSIYLCSVVAPQETQYFGPGTRLLVL.

This clonotype was seen a handful of times. The chain carries TRBV5-1 and TRBJ1-2; D gene unclear. The CDR3 runs to 14 residues. V lost 7 bases, J lost 7 bases, and 20 bases lay in between. Germline V gene lookup returns CDR1 SGHRS and CDR2 YFSETQ. CDR3 DNA sequence: TGCGCCAGCGGGTTTCCAAGGAGAGGTGGTGGCTACACCTTC. It encodes CASGFPRRGGGYTF.

This clonotype was counted between two and nine times. CDR3 sequence reads: CASSYAGSYEQYF. CDR3 nucleotides: TGTGCCAGCAGTTATGCTGGGTCCTACGAGCAGTACTTC. The chain combines TRBV7-9 with TRBJ2-7; D is unresolved. The germline V and J ends were trimmed by 6 bases and 1 base, with 10 bases remaining between them. The CDR3 extends over 13 amino acids. Per germline, CDR1 SEHNR and CDR2 FQNEAQ (reference sequence).

The chain uses TRBV4-1 and TRBJ1-1; TRBD1 is a possible D gene (6 bases). Trimming pared 3 bases from V and 0 bases from J, leaving 23 bases between. Germline loops: CDR1 MGHRA, CDR2 YSYEKL. This CDR3 comprises 19 residues. CDR3 DNA sequence: TGCGCCAGCAGCCACCTAAGCAGGGACAATTACCAAATGAACACTGAAGCTTTCTTT. Protein: CASSHLSRDNYQMNTEAFF.